This TCR beta chain was profiled in a study of blood T cell repertoires in COVID-19 (dated by TCRdb to between 2020 and 2021). Study-wide context: The collaborator samples originated in the United States, Italy and Spain and spanned the acute and convalescent phases of COVID-19. The material from the prospective study consisted of cDNA or gDNA derived from T cells, B-cell-depleted T cells, or PBMCs. Subjects who had been exposed to COVID-19, were actively infected with it, or had recovered from it provided the deeply sampled blood TCRbeta repertoires that made up the dataset. The repertoires were released in a freely available public database meant as a resource for research on the immune response to SARS-CoV-2. The samples were drawn from the first 160 participants of the ongoing ImmuneRACE study and from over 950 subjects provided by 6 global collaborators. The sample metadata nearly always contained a de-identified subject ID, COVID-19 status, age in years and sex. Where HLA class I and class II types were available, the types were taken from metadata supplied by the sample provider, not from assay-based typing. Study-wide findings and limitations: Clinical and demographic metadata were provided uncurated, with the amount varying by source and participant.

There are 15 amino acids in the CDR3, from cysteine to phenylalanine inclusive. The read is trimmed to its CDR3 DNA, 45 bases read in frame from base 1. The germline V end is reduced by 0 bases and the J end by 4 bases; junction bases left unmatched: 6. CDR1 and CDR2 were assigned from the germline V gene as SGHRS and YFSETQ. Samples from volunteer blood donors who had recovered from COVID-19 were contributed by a second Seattle source. Whole blood was collected in K2EDTA tubes by collaborating institutions according to the institutions' own protocols. Collaborator samples were shipped for TCRbeta analysis as frozen whole blood, isolated PBMCs, or DNA extracted from either sample type. TCRbeta CDR3 regions were amplified from genomic DNA by means of the immunoSEQ Assay, a bias-controlled multiplex PCR. For the original study's pipeline: The number of nucleated cells in each sample was estimated from the amplification of reference gene primers within the assay. Sequence reads were collapsed and filtered to measure the absolute abundance of every unique TCRbeta CDR3 rearrangement. For each sample, productive Simpson clonality was calculated by taking the square root of Simpson's diversity index across productive rearrangements. In its TCRdb copy, this immuneACCESS table keeps in-frame sequences only and misses some clones. Where compared with another copy, unresolved V genes explain less than half of these, and the others have no known cause. That table is the source of V, J and clone size, and D and trimming were worked out from the DNA. Counted in this sample were a few hundred thousand clones; 80% to 90% of them appeared once. The top ten clonotypes cover 1.4% of the sample.

This clone was seen more than once but under ten times. Its recognized antigen is unknown. No per-base quality is available; no much larger clone lies one base away. The sequence was collected from a woman in her 40s who had recovered from COVID-19. Source material: peripheral blood. The V and J genes are TRBV5-1 and TRBJ2-7; the junction holds 8 bases that match TRBD2. The CDR3 loop reads CASSLGAGGRYEQYF. The DNA is TGCGCCAGCAGCTTGGGCGCGGGGGGCAGATACGAGCAGTACTTC.